The 26 T cell receptor beta chains presented below share a single source sample, sequenced in a study of regulatory T cells in long-lasting Graves disease. The time point here: persistent/refractory GD, antithyroid drugs over 5 years with positive TRAb. PBMCs were the source of the RNA used for TCR sequencing. Construction of TCR beta libraries relied on iRepertoire HTBI primers and on Arm-PCR targeting CDR3 regions. TCRdb independently ran MiXCR on the multiplex PCR reads; one entry per CDR3 protein. The sample lists 400,000 to 500,000 distinct CDR3 sequences; roughly 23% were seen once. Sequenced material: peripheral blood mononuclear cells (PBMCs), taken when the disease was refractory, from a patient treated with antithyroid drugs. These receptors were taken from a female donor with Graves disease.

This chain links TRBV25-1 with TRBJ2-7; 16 nucleotides align to TRBD2. V lost 3 bases, J lost 7 bases, and 3 bases stayed unmatched. The V gene's germline CDR1 is MGHDK and CDR2 SYGVNS. CDR3 length: 15 amino acids. CDR3 DNA: TGTGCCAGCAGTGAGGGACTAGCGGGAGGGGGAGAGCAGTACTTC. Translation: CASSEGLAGGGEQYF.

The genes are TRBV3-1 and TRBJ1-1; possibly TRBD1 for D (5 bases). Germline V gene sequence: CDR1 LGHDT, CDR2 YNNKEL (reference sequence). This CDR3 has 14 amino acids. V was shortened by 0 bases and J by 12 bases, with 17 bases between the two germline ends. CDR3 in amino acids: CASSQDGLGGRPFF. CDR3 bases: TGTGCCAGCAGCCAAGATGGATTGGGGGGTAGGCCTTTCTTT.

The chain employs TRBV7-2 and TRBJ1-2; a possible D gene is TRBD1 (6 bases). The CDR3 has 13 residues. With 6 bases removed from V and 8 bases from J, the gap between germline ends came to 16 bases. Germline CDR1 is SGHTA and CDR2 is FQGNSA. Written as DNA, the CDR3 is TGTGCCAGCAGACCCAGGGGCTTGAAGGGCTACACCTTC. It codes for CASRPRGLKGYTF.

This clonotype was recorded at least ten times. This chain links TRBV3-1 with TRBJ2-5; D call uncertain. The V end lost 1 base, the J end lost 6 bases, and 3 bases lay between the germline ends. The CDR3 is 11 residues long. Germline V lookup: CDR1 LGHDT, CDR2 YNNKEL (reference sequence). Here the CDR3 DNA reads TGTGCCAGCAGCCAAGGAAAGACCCAGTACTTC. This translates into CASSQGKTQYF.

This chain connects TRBV30 to TRBJ2-7; 7 bases map to TRBD1. CDR1 and CDR2 from the germline V gene are GTSNPN and SVGIG (reference sequence). Trimming removed 4 bases from V and 5 bases from J; junction bases left unmatched: 8. The CDR3 is 13 amino acids. CDR3 residues: CAWTPGTANEQYF. CDR3 DNA: TGTGCCTGGACCCCCGGGACAGCTAACGAGCAGTACTTC.

This chain joins TRBV2 and TRBJ2-7; D tentatively reads TRBD1 or TRBD2 (5 bases each). This CDR3 is 13 amino acids long. The germline V gene has CDR1 SNHLY and CDR2 FYNNEI. Trimming took 7 bases from V and 2 from J, leaving 12 bases between them. The CDR3 sequence: CASTPGRTYEQYF. DNA of the CDR3: TGTGCCAGCACCCCGGGACGTACCTACGAGCAGTACTTC. The complete variable domain, with remaining parts taken from reference TRBV2 and TRBJ2-7, reads EPEVTQTPSHQVTQMGQEVILRCVPISNHLYFYWYRQILGQKVEFLVSFYNNEISEKSEIFDDQFSVERPDGSNFTLKIRSTKLEDSAMYFCASTPGRTYEQYFGPGTRLTVT.

This clonotype was found many times. J is TRBJ1-1 and V is TRBV7-2, with TRBD1 identical over 7 bases. The CDR3 extends over 19 amino acids. Unmatched junction bases numbered 18, after V lost 5 bases and J lost 0 bases. Germline V gene lookup returns CDR1 SGHTA and CDR2 FQGNSA. The CDR3 sequence: CASSPIRRGQAGMNTEAFF. Here the CDR3 DNA reads TGTGCCAGCAGCCCGATCCGGAGGGGGCAGGCTGGGATGAACACTGAAGCTTTCTTT.

This clonotype has ten or more counts. The rearrangement links TRBV28 to TRBJ1-1, with D uncertain. Trimming shortened V by 2 bases and J by 3 bases, and 13 bases separated the two germline ends. CDR1 is MDHEN, CDR2 SYDVKM, per germline. This CDR3 region has 15 residues. The CDR3 sequence: CASSLNSDGYTEAFF. DNA of the CDR3: TGTGCCAGCAGTTTAAACTCAGACGGCTACACTGAAGCTTTCTTT.

This clonotype was observed many times. This sequence joins TRBV28 and TRBJ1-1; 7 bases are shared with TRBD1. Trimming took 5 bases from V and 0 from J; bases not matched to a gene: 9. This CDR3 spans 16 amino acids. Germline V lookup: CDR1 MDHEN, CDR2 SYDVKM. CDR3 residues: CASSPTGTVMNTEAFF. As DNA, the CDR3 is TGTGCCAGCAGTCCTACAGGGACAGTTATGAACACTGAAGCTTTCTTT.

This clonotype occurred a few times. The chain uses TRBV4-3 and TRBJ1-1, with TRBD1 as a possible D gene (6 bases). Trimming stripped 1 base from V and 3 bases from J, with 18 bases between. The CDR3 has 17 amino acids. Germline CDR1 reads LGHNA; CDR2 reads YSLEER. For the CDR3, the DNA is TGCGCCAGCAGCCAAGTCGGGGGGCGACTTGTTTACACTGAAGCTTTCTTT. Its protein product is CASSQVGGRLVYTEAFF.

The genes are TRBV27 and TRBJ2-7; 7 bases are shared with TRBD1. This CDR3 has 16 amino acids. The V gene end was trimmed by 3 bases and the J gene end by 5 bases; junction bases not matched to a gene: 13. Germline values: CDR1 MNHEY, CDR2 SMNVEV (reference sequence). CDR3 bases: TGTGCCAGCAGTTTTGACCTAGGGACAGCGAACAACGAGCAGTACTTC. Encoded protein: CASSFDLGTANNEQYF.

This clonotype was seen a few times. The gene calls are TRBV28 and TRBJ1-5; the D gene is possibly TRBD1 (5 bases). Germline values: CDR1 MDHEN, CDR2 SYDVKM. Between the trimmed V and J ends, which lost 3 bases and 0 bases, there was a span of 12 bases. The CDR3 spans 16 residues. The DNA of the CDR3 is TGTGCCAGCAGTTTGGCGCGGGGGTATAGCAATCAGCCCCAGCATTTT. Amino acids: CASSLARGYSNQPQHF. The full variable domain, completed using reference TRBV28 and TRBJ1-5, is DVKVTQSSRYLVKRTGEKVFLECVQDMDHENMFWYRQDPGLGLRLIYFSYDVKMKEKGDIPEGYSVSREKKERFSLILESASTNQTSMYLCASSLARGYSNQPQHFGDGTRLSIL.

The J gene is TRBJ1-1, the V gene TRBV18, with D perhaps TRBD1 (6 bases). This CDR3 contains 13 residues. Germline CDR1 is KGHSH and CDR2 is LQKENI. Trimming removed 8 bases at V and 6 bases at J, with 16 bases between. The CDR3 protein is CASPTQGRAEAFF. CDR3 DNA: TGTGCCAGCCCGACTCAGGGGAGGGCTGAAGCTTTCTTT.

This rearrangement joins TRBV10-3 to TRBJ1-5; D unresolved. Looked up from germline, CDR1 is ENHRY and CDR2 is SYGVKD. The CDR3 length is 15 residues. The V end lost 10 bases, the J end lost 7 bases, and 23 bases lay between the germline ends. The CDR3 loop reads CATQSSLLGSQPQHF. CDR3 in DNA: TGTGCCACTCAATCATCGCTCCTAGGGTCCCAGCCCCAGCATTTT.

This clonotype appeared many times. This chain links TRBV6-1 with TRBJ2-2; the match to TRBD2 covers 8 bases. The CDR3 runs 15 residues. The germline V gene encodes CDR1 MNHNS and CDR2 SASEGT. Trimming took 7 bases from V and 4 from J; bases not matched to a gene: 8. CDR3 protein: CASKPGLGVTGELFF. The DNA of the CDR3 is TGTGCCAGCAAACCGGGACTAGGAGTCACCGGGGAGCTGTTTTTT.

This clonotype came up a few times. This rearrangement joins TRBV6-9 to TRBJ2-3, with D perhaps TRBD1 or TRBD2 (6 bases each). Per the germline V gene, CDR1 is MNHGY and CDR2 is SVAAGI. Trimming pared 4 bases from V and 7 bases from J, leaving 15 bases between. The CDR3 contains 14 residues. CDR3 nucleotides: TGTGCCAGCAGTTCGGGGGCGAGGGGCTATACGCAGTATTTT. Its protein product is CASSSGARGYTQYF.

The rearrangement uses TRBV19 and TRBJ2-3; no firm D call. V was cut by 5 bases and J by 1 base, with 16 bases left in between. Looked up from germline, CDR1 is LNHDA and CDR2 is SQIVND (reference sequence). The CDR3 contains 16 residues. CDR3 in DNA: TGTGCCAGTAGTTCCTTTAGACCGACACGCACAGATACGCAGTATTTT. Its translation is CASSSFRPTRTDTQYF. The full variable domain, rest sourced from reference TRBV19 and TRBJ2-3, is DGGITQSPKYLFRKEGQNVTLSCEQNLNHDAMYWYRQDPGQGLRLIYYSQIVNDFQKGDIAEGYSVSREKKESFPLTVTSAQKNPTAFYLCASSSFRPTRTDTQYFGPGTRLTVL.

This clonotype was counted many times. The CDR3 is CAVQRGGQETQYF. The CDR3, as DNA: TGTGCCGTGCAGCGGGGGGGTCAAGAGACCCAGTACTTC. The chain uses TRBV15 and TRBJ2-5, with 10 bases matching TRBD2. Germline CDR1 reads LNHNV; CDR2 reads YYDKDF (reference sequence). With 11 bases clipped from V and 2 bases from J, the junction kept 5 bases outside the gene matches. CDR3 size: 13 residues.

The table lists this clonotype with many counts. This chain uses TRBV28 with TRBJ2-7; D possibly corresponds to TRBD2 (5 bases). The CDR3 sequence is 11 residues long. Trimming took 5 bases from V and 7 from J, leaving 9 bases between them. In germline, CDR1 is MDHEN, CDR2 SYDVKM. The CDR3 DNA is TGTGCCAGCAGTCCCCCGGGAGAGCAGTACTTC. Its protein is CASSPPGEQYF.

The CDR3 coding sequence is TGTGCCTGGACAAGCTCCTATAATTCACCCCTCCACTTT. This codes for CAWTSSYNSPLHF. The chain employs TRBV30 and TRBJ1-6; D unresolved. CDR1 GTSNPN and CDR2 SVGIG come from the germline V gene (reference sequence). V lost 4 bases and J lost 0, with 4 bases in between. CDR3 length equals 13 residues.

The V call is TRBV10-2, the J call TRBJ2-5; TRBD1 agrees at 9 bases. The CDR3 sequence is 16 residues long. Germline CDR1 reads WSHSY; CDR2 reads SAAADI. The trim removed 3 bases at V and 4 bases at J, leaving 9 bases unmatched. The DNA for the CDR3 is TGCGCCAGCAGTGATTTTAACAGGGGGCGGCGAGAGACCCAGTACTTC. This codes for CASSDFNRGRRETQYF.

The sample holds many counts of this clonotype. The chain couples TRBV2 to TRBJ1-1, with 9 bases that match TRBD1. Germline lookup yields CDR1 SNHLY and CDR2 FYNNEI. The length of the CDR3 is 14 residues. V was pared by 7 bases and J by 10 bases, with 13 bases of the junction left unmatched. CDR3 in DNA: TGTGCCAGCATACAGACAGGGGGGGGGACTCGAGCTTTCTTT. Its translation is CASIQTGGGTRAFF.

This chain links TRBV7-2 with TRBJ1-1; the match to TRBD1 covers 9 bases. This CDR3 has 18 residues. The ends lost 5 bases at V and 1 base at J; junction bases unmatched: 14. Germline-derived CDR1 and CDR2 are SGHTA and FQGNSA. The CDR3 sequence is CASSAGQGIRPWNTEAFF. The CDR3 DNA reads as TGTGCCAGCAGCGCAGGACAGGGGATAAGGCCGTGGAACACTGAAGCTTTCTTT.

This clonotype was detected many times. The rearrangement links TRBV2 to TRBJ1-2; no firm D call. The V end lost 6 bases, the J end lost 6 bases, and 5 bases lay between the germline ends. CDR3 length equals 10 residues. In germline, CDR1 is SNHLY, CDR2 FYNNEI. The CDR3 region is CASSSDGYTF. CDR3 in DNA: TGTGCCAGCAGCTCGGATGGCTACACCTTC.

This clonotype was counted at least ten times. This chain connects TRBV7-2 to TRBJ2-7; D call uncertain. The V end lost 4 bases, the J end lost 6 bases, and 10 bases lay between the germline ends. The CDR3 has 12 amino acids. Germline V CDR1 and CDR2: SGHTA, FQGNSA. The CDR3 loop reads CASSSLSSEQYF. CDR3 sequence (DNA): TGTGCCAGCAGCTCCCTGAGCTCCGAGCAGTACTTC.

This clonotype was seen at least ten times. The chain combines TRBV28 with TRBJ1-6; no reliable D call. CDR3 length: 11 residues. Deletions cut 3 bases from V and 13 bases from J, with 7 bases between. CDR1 is MDHEN, CDR2 SYDVKM, per germline. The CDR3 reads CASSFLGPLHF. DNA of the CDR3: TGTGCCAGCAGTTTCCTTGGGCCCCTCCACTTT.